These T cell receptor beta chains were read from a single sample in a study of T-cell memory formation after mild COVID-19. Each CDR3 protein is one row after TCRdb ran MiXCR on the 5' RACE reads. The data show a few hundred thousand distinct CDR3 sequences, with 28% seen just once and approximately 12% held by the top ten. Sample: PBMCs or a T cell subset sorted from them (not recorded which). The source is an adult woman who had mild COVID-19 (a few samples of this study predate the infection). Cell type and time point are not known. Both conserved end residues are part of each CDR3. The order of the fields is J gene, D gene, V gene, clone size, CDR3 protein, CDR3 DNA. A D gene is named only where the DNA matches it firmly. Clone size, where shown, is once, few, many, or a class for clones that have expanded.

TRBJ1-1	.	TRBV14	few	CASSQTRQTEAFF	TGTGCCAGCAGCCAAACCAGACAGACTGAAGCTTTCTTT
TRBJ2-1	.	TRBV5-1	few	CASSAGPEQFF	TGCGCCAGCAGCGCCGGACCTGAGCAGTTCTTC
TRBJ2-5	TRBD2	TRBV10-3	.	CAISGLAGGQETQYF	TGTGCCATCAGTGGCCTAGCGGGGGGACAAGAGACCCAGTACTTC
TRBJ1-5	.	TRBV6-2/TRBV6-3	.	CASSQGYQPQHF	TGTGCCAGCAGTCAGGGGTATCAGCCCCAGCATTTT
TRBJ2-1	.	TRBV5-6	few	CASSLGQRSQFF	TGTGCCAGCAGCTTGGGACAGCGTAGTCAGTTCTTC
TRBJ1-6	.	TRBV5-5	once	CASSLRWASPLHF	TGTGCCAGCAGCTTGAGGTGGGCTTCACCCCTCCACTTT
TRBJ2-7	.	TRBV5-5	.	CSSSLGSGVRSYEQYF	TGTTCCAGCAGCTTGGGCTCGGGCGTACGTTCCTACGAGCAGTACTTC
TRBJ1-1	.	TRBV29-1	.	CSVGLGSGNTEAFF	TGCAGCGTTGGGCTCGGGAGCGGGAACACTGAAGCTTTCTTT
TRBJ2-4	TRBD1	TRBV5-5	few	CASISTGGDNIQYF	TGTGCCAGCATCTCGACAGGGGGTGATAACATTCAGTACTTC
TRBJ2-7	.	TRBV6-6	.	CASSYEETDEQYF	TGTGCCAGCAGTTACGAGGAGACCGACGAGCAGTACTTC